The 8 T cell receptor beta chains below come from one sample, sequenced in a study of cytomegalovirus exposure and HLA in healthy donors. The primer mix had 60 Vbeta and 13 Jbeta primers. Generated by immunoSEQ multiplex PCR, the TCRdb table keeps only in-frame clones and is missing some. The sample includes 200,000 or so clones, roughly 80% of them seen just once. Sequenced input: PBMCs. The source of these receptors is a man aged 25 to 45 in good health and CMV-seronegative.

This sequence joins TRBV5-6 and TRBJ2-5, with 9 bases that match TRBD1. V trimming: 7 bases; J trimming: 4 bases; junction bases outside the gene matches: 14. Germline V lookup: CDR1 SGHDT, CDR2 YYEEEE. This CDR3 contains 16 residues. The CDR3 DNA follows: TGTGCCAGCGGCGTTACAGGGGGCGCTCCCCCAGAGACCCAGTACTTC. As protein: CASGVTGGAPPETQYF. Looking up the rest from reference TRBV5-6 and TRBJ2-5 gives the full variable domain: DAGVTQSPTHLIKTRGQQVTLRCSPKSGHDTVSWYQQALGQGPQFIFQYYEEEERQRGNFPDRFSGHQFPNYSSELNVNALLLGDSALYLCASGVTGGAPPETQYFGPGTRLLVL.

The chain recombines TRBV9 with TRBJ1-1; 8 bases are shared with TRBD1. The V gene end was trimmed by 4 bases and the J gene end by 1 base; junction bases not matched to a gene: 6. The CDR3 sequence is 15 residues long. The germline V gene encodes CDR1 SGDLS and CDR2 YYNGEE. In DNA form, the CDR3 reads TGTGCCAGCAGCCCTCGACAGGGGCCGAACACTGAAGCTTTCTTT. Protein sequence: CASSPRQGPNTEAFF.

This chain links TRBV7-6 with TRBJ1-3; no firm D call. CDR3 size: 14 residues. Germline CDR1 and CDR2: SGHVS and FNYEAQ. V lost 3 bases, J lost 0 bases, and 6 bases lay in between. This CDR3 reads CASSLEISGNTIYF. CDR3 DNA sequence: TGTGCCAGCAGCTTGGAGATCTCTGGAAACACCATATATTTT. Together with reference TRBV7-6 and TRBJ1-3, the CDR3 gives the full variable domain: GAGVSQSPRYKVTKRGQDVALRCDPISGHVSLYWYRQALGQGPEFLTYFNYEAQQDKSGLPNDRFSAERPEGSISTLTIQRTEQRDSAMYRCASSLEISGNTIYFGEGSWLTVV.

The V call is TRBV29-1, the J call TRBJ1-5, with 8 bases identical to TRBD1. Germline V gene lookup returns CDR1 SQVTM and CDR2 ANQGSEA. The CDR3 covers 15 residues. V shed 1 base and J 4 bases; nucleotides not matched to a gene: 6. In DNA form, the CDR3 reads TGCAGCGTTGAAGTCACAGGGGGAGGTAATCAGCCCCAGCATTTT. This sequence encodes CSVEVTGGGNQPQHF.

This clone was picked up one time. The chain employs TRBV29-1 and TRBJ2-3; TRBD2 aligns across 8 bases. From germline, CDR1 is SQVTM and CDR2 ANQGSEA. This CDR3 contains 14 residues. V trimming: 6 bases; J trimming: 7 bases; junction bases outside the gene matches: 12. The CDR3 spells CSVTRGAGTNTQYF. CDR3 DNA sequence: TGCAGCGTAACGCGGGGGGCAGGGACGAATACGCAGTATTTT.

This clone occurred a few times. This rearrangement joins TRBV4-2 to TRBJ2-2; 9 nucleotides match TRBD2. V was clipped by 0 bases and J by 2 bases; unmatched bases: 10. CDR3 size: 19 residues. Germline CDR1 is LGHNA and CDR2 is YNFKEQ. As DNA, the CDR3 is TGTGCCAGCAGCCAAGATAGGGGGGGACTAGCCTTAAACACCGGGGAGCTGTTTTTT. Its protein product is CASSQDRGGLALNTGELFF.

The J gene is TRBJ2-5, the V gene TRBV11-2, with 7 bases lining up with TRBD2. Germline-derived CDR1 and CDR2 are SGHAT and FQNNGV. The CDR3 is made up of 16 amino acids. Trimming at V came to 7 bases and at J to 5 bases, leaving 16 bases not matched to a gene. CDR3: CASNFGGGGSGETQYF. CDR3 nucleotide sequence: TGTGCCAGCAACTTCGGTGGGGGGGGGTCCGGGGAGACCCAGTACTTC. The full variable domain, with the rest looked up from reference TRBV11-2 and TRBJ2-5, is EAGVAQSPRYKIIEKRQSVAFWCNPISGHATLYWYQQILGQGPKLLIQFQNNGVVDDSQLPKDRFSAERLKGVDSTLKIQPAKLEDSAVYLCASNFGGGGSGETQYFGPGTRLLVL.

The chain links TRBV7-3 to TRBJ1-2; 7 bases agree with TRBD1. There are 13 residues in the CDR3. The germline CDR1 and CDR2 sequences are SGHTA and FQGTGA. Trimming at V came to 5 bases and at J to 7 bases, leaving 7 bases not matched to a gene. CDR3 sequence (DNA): TGTGCCAGCAGCCCAACAGGGGATTCTGGCTACACCTTC. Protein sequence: CASSPTGDSGYTF.